This TCR beta chain emerged from a study of graft-versus-host responses after intestinal transplantation. Whole-study context: The study gave all recipients anti-thymocyte globulin induction, then tacrolimus and steroids for three to four years.

A word on this clone: The target antigen is unknown.

The data were produced by immunoSEQ multiplex PCR, yet TCRdb's version contains in-frame clones alone and is incomplete. In the table there are tens of thousands of clones, 80% to 95% of which are singletons. The sequence was obtained from a human donor who was the organ donor for an intestinal transplant. The source was unstimulated CD4+ T cells sorted from spleen or lymph node cells, collected before transplant.

The CDR3 DNA follows: TGTGCCAGCAGCTTAGTAGGACAGGGCTATGGCTACACCTTC. This encodes CASSLVGQGYGYTF. The V and J genes are TRBV7-2 and TRBJ1-2; 8 bases fit TRBD1. This CDR3 contains 14 residues. Unmatched junction bases numbered 2, after V lost 1 base and J lost 4 bases. Germline V gene data show CDR1 as SGHTA and CDR2 as FQGNSA. The full variable domain, in which reference TRBV7-2 and TRBJ1-2 provide the parts outside the CDR3, is GAGVSQSPSNKVTEKGKDVELRCDPISGHTALYWYRQSLGQGLEFLIYFQGNSAPDKSGLPSDRFSAERTGGSVSTLTIQRTQQEDSAVYLCASSLVGQGYGYTFGSGTRLTVV.